This TCR beta chain comes out of a study of identical twins. Findings and limits, study-wide: Invariant cells of the MAIT and iNKT types might have partly distorted the zero-insertion analyses.

This CDR3 spans 13 amino acids. The V gene lost 6 bases and the J gene lost 5 bases, with 11 bases spanning the gap. Germline CDR1 MDHEN, CDR2 SYDVKM. A universal primer site was created by template switching, with the cDNA bearing unique molecular identifiers. TCRdb used MiXCR to reprocess the 5' RACE reads, holding one entry per CDR3 protein. The sample yields hundreds of thousands of distinct CDR3 sequences, 5.5% to 7.5% seen once. This clonotype was picked up many times. No antigen is known for it. Sequencing input: naive T cells sorted from blood. V and J are TRBV28 and TRBJ1-5; D remains unclear. The TCR was taken from a man between 18 and 29 years old in good health. CDR3 sequence reads: CASRGSGYQPQHF. The CDR3 region has the DNA TGTGCCAGCAGAGGATCGGGGTATCAGCCCCAGCATTTT.